One and the same sample provided the 11 T cell receptor beta chains below, sequenced in a study of blood T cell repertoires in COVID-19. Using immunoSEQ multiplex PCR, the repertoire was profiled, and TCRdb retains in-frame clones only, with some absent. The sample shows 250,000 to 300,000 clones, around nine tenths of them seen only once. The material sequenced was peripheral blood. Receptor source: a woman between 65 and 79 years old with COVID-19, enrolled during active disease.

The V gene is TRBV19, the J gene TRBJ2-6; D is unresolved. The length of the CDR3 is 15 residues. Germline CDR1 LNHDA, CDR2 SQIVND (reference sequence). Trimming took off 5 bases at V and 0 bases at J, with 8 bases between the two ends. The CDR3 sequence is CASSFPGSGANVLTF. CDR3 coding DNA: TGTGCCAGTAGTTTCCCAGGCTCTGGGGCCAACGTCCTGACTTTC.

The gene calls are TRBV9 and TRBJ1-3, with D maybe TRBD1 (6 bases). Trimming left V 3 bases short and J 3 bases short, with 16 bases between. The CDR3 loop spans 16 amino acids. Germline CDR1 and CDR2: SGDLS and YYNGEE. CDR3: CASSAVPGRGGNTIYF. CDR3 coding DNA: TGTGCCAGCAGCGCAGTCCCCGGCAGGGGTGGAAACACCATATATTTT.

This clone was observed a handful of times. The chain is built from TRBV6-2 or TRBV6-3 and TRBJ2-5, with D tentatively TRBD1 (6 bases). Trimming took off 6 bases at V and 4 bases at J, with 9 bases between the two ends. This CDR3 is 12 amino acids long. The germline V gene encodes CDR1 MNHEY and CDR2 SVGEGT. CDR3 nucleotide sequence: TGTGCCAGCAGCCCACAGGGAGAGACCCAGTACTTC. It yields the protein CASSPQGETQYF.

This clone was seen a handful of times. V is TRBV11-3 and J is TRBJ1-6; TRBD1 matches at 9 bases. Germline V gene lookup returns CDR1 SGHNT and CDR2 YENEEA. Trimming took 5 bases from V and 9 from J; bases not matched to a gene: 11. The CDR3 consists of 16 residues. In DNA form, the CDR3 reads TGTGCCAGCAGCCCAAAGGGGTTACAGGGGGCTTCACCCCTCCACTTT. Its protein product is CASSPKGLQGASPLHF.

The chain links TRBV28 to TRBJ1-6; perhaps TRBD1 as D (5 bases). The CDR3 totals 15 residues. Germline V gene lookup returns CDR1 MDHEN and CDR2 SYDVKM. V dropped 5 bases and J dropped 10 bases, with 18 bases sitting between them. CDR3 DNA sequence: TGTGCCAGCAGTACCCCTGGGGGGTTAGGCTCACCCCTCCACTTT. Residues: CASSTPGGLGSPLHF.

The chain is built from TRBV5-1 and TRBJ2-5, with TRBD1 matching over 7 bases. The V segment lost 2 bases and the J segment 1 base; nucleotides outside the gene matches: 2. This CDR3 comprises 14 residues. Germline CDR1 SGHRS, CDR2 YFSETQ. The CDR3 reads CASSFGQVQETQYF. CDR3 in DNA: TGCGCCAGCAGCTTTGGACAGGTCCAAGAGACCCAGTACTTC.

V is TRBV6-6 and J is TRBJ1-1; a weak D match, TRBD1 (6 bases). V was cut by 7 bases and J by 4 bases, with 13 bases left in between. Germline CDR1 and CDR2: MNHNY and SVGAGI (reference sequence). The CDR3 covers 13 residues. CDR3 residues: CASTKQGGTEAFF. CDR3 sequence (DNA): TGTGCCAGCACCAAACAGGGTGGCACTGAAGCTTTCTTT.

This chain connects TRBV19 to TRBJ2-2; D uncertain. CDR3 length: 13 amino acids. Germline V CDR1 and CDR2: LNHDA, SQIVND (reference sequence). The ends were cut back, 6 bases at V and 4 bases at J, with 9 bases in the middle. This chain's CDR3 is CASRQLRTGELFF. In DNA, the CDR3 is TGTGCCAGTAGACAGCTACGCACCGGGGAGCTGTTTTTT. The whole variable domain, remainder taken from reference TRBV19 and TRBJ2-2, is DGGITQSPKYLFRKEGQNVTLSCEQNLNHDAMYWYRQDPGQGLRLIYYSQIVNDFQKGDIAEGYSVSREKKESFPLTVTSAQKNPTAFYLCASRQLRTGELFFGEGSRLTVL.

The chain uses TRBV5-1 and TRBJ2-7; 9 positions agree with TRBD1. This CDR3 has 15 amino acids. CDR1 and CDR2 (germline): SGHRS, YFSETQ. The trim removed 4 bases at V and 2 bases at J, leaving 7 bases unmatched. The DNA for the CDR3 is TGCGCCAGCAGCCCCTCCGGGACAGGGACCTACGAGCAGTACTTC. It translates to CASSPSGTGTYEQYF. Combining the CDR3 with reference TRBV5-1 and TRBJ2-7 gives the whole variable domain KAGVTQTPRYLIKTRGQQVTLSCSPISGHRSVSWYQQTPGQGLQFLFEYFSETQRNKGNFPGRFSGRQFSNSRSEMNVSTLELGDSALYLCASSPSGTGTYEQYFGPGTRLTVT.

This chain joins TRBV6-4 and TRBJ2-5, with 9 bases lining up with TRBD1. CDR3 size: 14 residues. Germline V gives CDR1 MRHNA, CDR2 SNTAGT. The ends lost 0 bases at V and 7 bases at J; junction bases unmatched: 3. CDR3 DNA sequence: TGTGCCAGCAGTGACTCTCGGGACAGGGTGACCCAGTACTTC. Translation: CASSDSRDRVTQYF.

This clone was seen ten or more times. The V and J genes are TRBV20-1 and TRBJ1-5, with D possibly being TRBD1 (6 bases). The CDR3 length is 11 residues. Germline V gives CDR1 DFQATT, CDR2 SNEGSKA (reference sequence). The V and J ends lost 3 bases and 8 bases respectively, with 8 bases between them. CDR3 nucleotide sequence: TGCAGTGCTAGCGCAGGGGAGCCCCAGCATTTT. Encoded protein: CSASAGEPQHF.